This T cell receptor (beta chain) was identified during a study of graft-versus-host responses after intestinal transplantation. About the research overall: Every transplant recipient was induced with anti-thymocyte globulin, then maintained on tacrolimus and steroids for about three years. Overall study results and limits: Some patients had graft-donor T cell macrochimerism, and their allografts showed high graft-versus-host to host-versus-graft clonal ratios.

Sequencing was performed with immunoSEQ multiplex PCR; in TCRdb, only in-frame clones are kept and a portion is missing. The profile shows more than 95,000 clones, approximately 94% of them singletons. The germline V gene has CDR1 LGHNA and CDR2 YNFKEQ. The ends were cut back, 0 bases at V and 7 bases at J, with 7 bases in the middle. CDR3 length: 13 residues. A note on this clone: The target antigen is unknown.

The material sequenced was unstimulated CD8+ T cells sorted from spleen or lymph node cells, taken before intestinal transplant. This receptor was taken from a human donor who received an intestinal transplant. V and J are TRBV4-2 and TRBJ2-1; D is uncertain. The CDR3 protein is CASSQERNNEQFF. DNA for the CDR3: TGTGCCAGCAGCCAAGAACGAAATAATGAGCAGTTCTTC.